These 24 T cell receptor beta chains share one sample of origin, sequenced in a study of graft-versus-host responses after intestinal transplantation. Their antigen targets remain unknown. Here immunoSEQ multiplex PCR was the method, and the copy in TCRdb shows in-frame clones only, minus some. The table shows about 47,000 clones, with approximately 95% occurring only once. The sample was unstimulated CD8+ T cells sorted from spleen or lymph node cells, taken before transplant. The receptors come from a human donor who was the organ donor for an intestinal transplant.

This chain links TRBV27 with TRBJ2-1, with 9 bases that match TRBD2. The V gene end was trimmed by 5 bases and the J gene end by 2 bases; junction bases not matched to a gene: 10. Germline CDR1 MNHEY, CDR2 SMNVEV (reference sequence). The CDR3 has 17 amino acids. The CDR3 DNA sequence: TGTGCCAGCAGTCCCGTAGCGGGGGAGCCAACCTACAATGAGCAGTTCTTC. As protein: CASSPVAGEPTYNEQFF.

This clone was detected once. The rearrangement uses TRBV5-8 and TRBJ2-1, with 8 bases aligning to TRBD2. Germline assignment: CDR1 SGHTS and CDR2 YDEGEE. The trim removed 6 bases at V and 9 bases at J, leaving 14 bases unmatched. This CDR3 contains 15 residues. The CDR3 reads CASNEPSGGKGEQFF. CDR3 in DNA: TGTGCCAGCAACGAACCCAGCGGGGGAAAGGGTGAGCAGTTCTTC.

This clone was counted once. The chain links TRBV21-1 to TRBJ1-2; the D call of TRBD1 is as the table states it, not checked on the DNA. TRBV21-1 represents a pseudogene. The CDR3 runs to 14 residues. In DNA form, the CDR3 reads TGTGCCAGCAGCATCAGGGGCTCTTACTATGGCTACACCTTC. It translates to CASSIRGSYYGYTF.

The chain couples TRBV11-3 to TRBJ1-1; 7 bases line up with TRBD1. The germline CDR1 and CDR2 sequences are SGHNT and YENEEA. Trimming took 4 bases from V and 2 from J; bases not matched to a gene: 4. The CDR3 has 14 amino acids. The CDR3 nucleotides are TGTGCCAGCAGCTCGAGACAGGGAAACACTGAAGCTTTCTTT. Protein: CASSSRQGNTEAFF.

The rearrangement joins TRBV12-5 to TRBJ2-7; no firm D call. V lost 5 bases and J 2 bases, leaving 10 bases between the germline ends. CDR1 and CDR2 (germline): LGHNT, FRNRAP. This CDR3 has 13 amino acids. CDR3: CASGPSAAYEQYF. CDR3 nucleotides: TGTGCTAGTGGTCCCTCCGCCGCCTACGAGCAGTACTTC.

The genes are TRBV19 and TRBJ1-1; the D is unclear. The CDR3 loop spans 14 amino acids. Trimming took off 7 bases at V and 3 bases at J, with 15 bases between the two ends. Germline V gives CDR1 LNHDA, CDR2 SQIVND (reference sequence). The CDR3 reads CASTLRYRDTEAFF. CDR3 nucleotide sequence: TGTGCCAGTACTCTCCGGTATCGGGACACTGAAGCTTTCTTT.

The chain recombines TRBV6-6 with TRBJ2-5, with a weak D call TRBD2 (7 bases). V was pared by 6 bases and J by 1 base, with 15 bases between. CDR1 and CDR2 from the germline V gene are MNHNY and SVGAGI (reference sequence). This CDR3 is built from 15 residues. The CDR3 DNA reads TGTGCCAGCAGCTGGAACCGGGGGGCCCAAGAGACCCAGTACTTC. Amino acid sequence: CASSWNRGAQETQYF.

This chain links TRBV19 with TRBJ1-5; D is unclear. The germline gives CDR1 LNHDA, CDR2 SQIVND (reference sequence). CDR3 length: 15 amino acids. Trimming cost V 5 bases and J 4 bases, with 15 bases left between them. Written as DNA, the CDR3 is TGTGCCAGTAGTCCTCCCCCGCGGGAGAATCAGCCCCAGCATTTT. The encoded protein is CASSPPPRENQPQHF. The full variable domain, in which reference TRBV19 and TRBJ1-5 provide the parts outside the CDR3, is DGGITQSPKYLFRKEGQNVTLSCEQNLNHDAMYWYRQDPGQGLRLIYYSQIVNDFQKGDIAEGYSVSREKKESFPLTVTSAQKNPTAFYLCASSPPPRENQPQHFGDGTRLSIL.

The chain employs TRBV27 and TRBJ2-2; D possibly corresponds to TRBD1 (5 bases). Trimming stripped 2 bases from V and 6 bases from J, with 16 bases between. The length of the CDR3 is 16 residues. Germline CDR1 is MNHEY and CDR2 is SMNVEV (reference sequence). The CDR3 DNA follows: TGTGCCAGCAGTTTACTGGGTATCTTCAGGGCCGGGGAGCTGTTTTTT. This codes for CASSLLGIFRAGELFF.

As for this clone: Other DNA sequences of this sample code for an identical CDR3. The chain couples TRBV27 to TRBJ2-7; a weak D match, TRBD1 (7 bases). CDR3 length equals 15 residues. Per germline, CDR1 MNHEY and CDR2 SMNVEV (reference sequence). Trimming took off 0 bases at V and 4 bases at J, with 13 bases between the two ends. The CDR3 sequence is CASSLSGGGEYEQYF. CDR3 in DNA: TGTGCCAGCAGTTTATCAGGAGGGGGCGAATACGAGCAGTACTTC.

V and J are TRBV11-2 and TRBJ2-5; D may correspond to TRBD1 or TRBD2 (6 bases each). Germline values: CDR1 SGHAT, CDR2 FQNNGV. The CDR3 spans 15 residues. V was clipped by 3 bases and J by 3 bases, with 14 bases between them. The CDR3 loop is CASSFSPGAEETQYF. CDR3 nucleotides: TGTGCCAGCAGCTTCTCCCCGGGGGCGGAAGAGACCCAGTACTTC.

The rearrangement links TRBV6-5 to TRBJ2-7; D remains ambiguous. Between the trimmed V and J ends, which lost 4 bases and 2 bases, there was a span of 12 bases. The length of the CDR3 is 14 residues. The germline V gene encodes CDR1 MNHEY and CDR2 SVGAGI. The CDR3 nucleotides are TGTGCCAGCAGTTCCAGGATATACACCTACGAGCAGTACTTC. Translating it yields CASSSRIYTYEQYF.

V gene TRBV29-1 combines with J gene TRBJ1-1, with no clear D. The V end was cut by 6 bases, the J end by 1 base, with 9 bases between. Germline V gene sequence: CDR1 SQVTM, CDR2 ANQGSEA. The length of the CDR3 is 12 residues. The CDR3 loop reads CSVLTANTEAFF. The CDR3 DNA is TGCAGCGTCCTAACAGCGAACACTGAAGCTTTCTTT.

J is TRBJ2-1 and V is TRBV7-6; 8 bases align to TRBD2. Germline V gene sequence: CDR1 SGHVS, CDR2 FNYEAQ. V was pared by 4 bases and J by 5 bases, with 7 bases of the junction left unmatched. The CDR3 is 15 residues long. CDR3 region: CASSSYSGDNNEQFF. The CDR3 coding sequence is TGTGCCAGCAGCTCATATAGCGGGGACAACAATGAGCAGTTCTTC. The whole variable domain, remainder taken from reference TRBV7-6 and TRBJ2-1, is GAGVSQSPRYKVTKRGQDVALRCDPISGHVSLYWYRQALGQGPEFLTYFNYEAQQDKSGLPNDRFSAERPEGSISTLTIQRTEQRDSAMYRCASSSYSGDNNEQFFGPGTRLTVL.

The rearrangement uses TRBV27 and TRBJ1-1, with D possibly matching TRBD1 (5 bases). Germline-derived CDR1 and CDR2 are MNHEY and SMNVEV (reference sequence). The CDR3 has 15 amino acids. V was cut by 2 bases and J by 2 bases, with 12 bases left in between. In DNA form, the CDR3 reads TGTGCCAGCAGTTTAACGGCAGGGCTTAACACTGAAGCTTTCTTT. Translated: CASSLTAGLNTEAFF.

This clone was detected once. The chain uses TRBV19 and TRBJ1-5; TRBD1 matches 8 bases. The CDR3 is 15 amino acids. The junction had 7 bases not matched to a gene; V was cut back by 6 bases and J by 3 bases. Germline CDR1 is LNHDA and CDR2 is SQIVND (reference sequence). CDR3 DNA: TGTGCCAGTAGCCCCGGACAGGGCATCAATCAGCCCCAGCATTTT. This codes for CASSPGQGINQPQHF.

This clone was picked up one time. This rearrangement joins TRBV12-5 to TRBJ2-7, with a possible D match to TRBD1 (5 bases). This CDR3 contains 14 residues. The germline V gene encodes CDR1 LGHNT and CDR2 FRNRAP. Trimming took 0 bases from V and 7 from J, leaving 13 bases between them. CDR3: CASGLVPGPGEQYF. In DNA, the CDR3 is TGTGCTAGTGGTTTGGTACCAGGGCCTGGGGAGCAGTACTTC. The full variable domain, rest sourced from reference TRBV12-5 and TRBJ2-7, is DARVTQTPRHKVTEMGQEVTMRCQPILGHNTVFWYRQTMMQGLELLAYFRNRAPLDDSGMPKDRFSAEMPDATLATLKIQPSEPRDSAVYFCASGLVPGPGEQYFGPGTRLTVT.

This clone was detected once. The chain links TRBV30 to TRBJ2-3; D gene uncertain. There are 17 residues in the CDR3. The ends were cut back, 1 base at V and 0 bases at J, with 17 bases in the middle. Germline assignment: CDR1 GTSNPN and CDR2 SVGIG (reference sequence). This chain's CDR3 is CAWSGRVVHVSTDTQYF. CDR3 DNA sequence: TGTGCCTGGAGTGGCCGTGTTGTCCACGTTAGCACAGATACGCAGTATTTT.

The chain links TRBV9 to TRBJ2-3; a possible D gene is TRBD2 (6 bases). V was clipped by 4 bases and J by 4 bases, with 7 bases between them. This CDR3 comprises 12 residues. Germline lookup yields CDR1 SGDLS and CDR2 YYNGEE. In nucleotides, the CDR3 is TGTGCCAGCAGCCCGGGAGCAGATACGCAGTATTTT. It codes for CASSPGADTQYF.

The chain joins TRBV28 to TRBJ2-7; TRBD2 agrees at 7 bases. The CDR3 length is 15 residues. The germline V gene has CDR1 MDHEN and CDR2 SYDVKM. V lost 6 bases to trimming and J lost 3 bases; unmatched junction nucleotides: 11. CDR3 in DNA: TGTGCCAGCAGCTACGCCGGGGGACTAAACTACGAGCAGTACTTC. This encodes CASSYAGGLNYEQYF.

The chain couples TRBV4-3 to TRBJ2-3; possible D gene TRBD2, 5 bases. CDR1 and CDR2 (germline): LGHNA, YSLEER. The V end was cut by 0 bases, the J end by 8 bases, with 18 bases between. This CDR3 contains 16 residues. The CDR3 DNA follows: TGCGCCAGCAGCCAAGATAACGGGATCCAGGCCGGTACGCAGTATTTT. Translated: CASSQDNGIQAGTQYF.

The chain uses TRBV11-3 and TRBJ2-7; D perhaps matches TRBD2 (6 bases). The germline gives CDR1 SGHNT, CDR2 YENEEA. The length of the CDR3 is 18 residues. Trimming pared 2 bases from V and 1 base from J, leaving 21 bases between. The CDR3 spells CASSLSRGLEGESYEQYF. The DNA for the CDR3 is TGTGCCAGCAGCTTAAGTAGGGGACTTGAAGGAGAGTCCTACGAGCAGTACTTC.

This rearrangement joins TRBV27 to TRBJ1-2; D gene uncertain. CDR3 length: 12 amino acids. Trimming shortened V by 4 bases and J by 3 bases, and 6 bases separated the two germline ends. The germline V gene has CDR1 MNHEY and CDR2 SMNVEV (reference sequence). Here the CDR3 DNA reads TGTGCCAGCAGTTCCCCTCACTATGGCTACACCTTC. Translated, it gives CASSSPHYGYTF.

This sequence joins TRBV7-6 and TRBJ1-3; a possible D gene is TRBD1 (5 bases). With 3 bases removed from V and 0 bases from J, the gap between germline ends came to 12 bases. Per germline, CDR1 SGHVS and CDR2 FNYEAQ. There are 16 residues in the CDR3. The DNA for the CDR3 is TGTGCCAGCAGCTTGGTCGGGGGTGACTCTGGAAACACCATATATTTT. This codes for CASSLVGGDSGNTIYF.